One sample yielded the 20 T cell receptor beta chains listed below, sequenced in a study of cytomegalovirus exposure and HLA in healthy donors. Repertoires were generated with immunoSEQ multiplex PCR, while TCRdb's copy carries only in-frame clones and drops some. The data show about 280,000 clones, 88% seen once. Specimen: PBMCs. These receptors all come from a woman under 30 in good health and CMV-seronegative.

V and J are TRBV5-4 and TRBJ2-7; D is undetermined. The ends were cut back, 0 bases at V and 3 bases at J, with 10 bases in the middle. The germline gives CDR1 SGHNT, CDR2 YYREEE (reference sequence). The CDR3 has 14 residues. The CDR3 reads CASSLGKRDYEQYF. CDR3 nucleotide sequence: TGTGCCAGCAGCTTGGGTAAACGAGACTACGAGCAGTACTTC.

As for this clone: At one end, the junction sequence differs from germline, possibly due to a read error. The chain links TRBV7-7 to TRBJ2-7, with 9 nucleotides matching TRBD2. CDR1 is SSHAT and CDR2 is FNYEAQ in the germline V gene (reference sequence). The CDR3 has 15 residues. DNA of the CDR3: TGTGCTAGCAGCCCCCGAGCGGGAGGTAGGGACGAGCAGTACTTC. Amino acids: CASSPRAGGRDEQYF.

This clone was seen a single time. The J gene is TRBJ1-1, the V gene TRBV28; 7 bases match TRBD1. V trimming: 5 bases; J trimming: 10 bases; junction bases outside the gene matches: 10. In germline, CDR1 is MDHEN, CDR2 SYDVKM. This CDR3 has 13 residues. DNA of the CDR3: TGTGCCAGCAGTCCCGACAGGGCACGGATAGCTTTCTTT. Residues: CASSPDRARIAFF.

The chain joins TRBV9 to TRBJ1-5; D gene uncertain. V was shortened by 0 bases and J by 4 bases, with 8 bases between the two germline ends. The length of the CDR3 is 14 residues. Looked up from germline, CDR1 is SGDLS and CDR2 is YYNGEE. CDR3 sequence: CASSVGVGNQPQHF. DNA for the CDR3: TGTGCCAGCAGCGTAGGGGTCGGGAATCAGCCCCAGCATTTT.

The V call is TRBV9, the J call TRBJ1-1; maybe TRBD1 (5 bases). CDR1 is SGDLS and CDR2 is YYNGEE in the germline V gene. The CDR3 length is 13 residues. V was shortened by 0 bases and J by 11 bases, with 14 bases between the two germline ends. The DNA for the CDR3 is TGTGCCAGCAGCGTAGTTTTAGGGGCGGATGCTTTCTTT. Encoded protein: CASSVVLGADAFF.

The rearrangement uses TRBV6-5 and TRBJ1-3; D is possibly TRBD1 (6 bases). The CDR3 spans 14 residues. Germline assignment: CDR1 MNHEY and CDR2 SVGAGI. Between the trimmed V and J ends, which lost 7 bases and 0 bases, there was a span of 10 bases. DNA for the CDR3: TGTGCCAGCACCTCAGGGGTCTCTGGAAACACCATATATTTT. Translation: CASTSGVSGNTIYF.

This chain joins TRBV9 and TRBJ2-7; 13 bases are a match to TRBD2. From germline, CDR1 is SGDLS and CDR2 YYNGEE. This CDR3 comprises 14 residues. V trimming: 4 bases; J trimming: 7 bases; junction bases outside the gene matches: 5. The CDR3 reads CASSPGLAGEEQYF. Here the CDR3 DNA reads TGTGCCAGCAGCCCCGGACTAGCGGGAGAAGAGCAGTACTTC.

This chain connects TRBV10-1 to TRBJ2-7; 8 bases agree with TRBD2. The CDR3 has 15 residues. Germline CDR1 WNHNN, CDR2 SYGVQD (reference sequence). J gave up 4 bases and V 3 bases, and 8 bases lay outside the gene matches. CDR3 residues: CASSDGPSGSYEQYF. CDR3 nucleotide sequence: TGCGCCAGCAGTGACGGCCCTAGCGGGTCTTACGAGCAGTACTTC.

The gene calls are TRBV5-6 and TRBJ2-7, with a possible D match to TRBD1 (6 bases). The V and J ends lost 3 bases and 3 bases respectively, with 10 bases between them. This CDR3 is built from 13 residues. CDR1 and CDR2 (germline): SGHDT, YYEEEE. The CDR3 loop reads CASSYRASYEQYF. The CDR3 bases are TGTGCCAGCAGCTACAGGGCCAGCTACGAGCAGTACTTC.

The rearrangement uses TRBV5-6 and TRBJ2-1; 14 bases are a match to TRBD2. The CDR3 has 16 amino acids. With 0 bases clipped from V and 9 bases from J, the junction kept 5 bases outside the gene matches. Per germline, CDR1 SGHDT and CDR2 YYEEEE. In nucleotides, the CDR3 is TGTGCCAGCAGCTTGGGGGGACTAGCGGGAGTAGGTGAGCAGTTCTTC. It codes for CASSLGGLAGVGEQFF.

This chain connects TRBV2 to TRBJ2-2, with a tentative D call TRBD1 (5 bases). Trimming shortened V by 7 bases and J by 1 base, and 7 bases separated the two germline ends. From germline, CDR1 is SNHLY and CDR2 FYNNEI. The CDR3 has 13 amino acids. CDR3 DNA: TGTGCCAGCACACAGGAGAACACCGGGGAGCTGTTTTTT. It translates to CASTQENTGELFF. The complete variable domain, with remaining parts taken from reference TRBV2 and TRBJ2-2, reads EPEVTQTPSHQVTQMGQEVILRCVPISNHLYFYWYRQILGQKVEFLVSFYNNEISEKSEIFDDQFSVERPDGSNFTLKIRSTKLEDSAMYFCASTQENTGELFFGEGSRLTVL.

The chain links TRBV5-1 to TRBJ2-5; D is unclear. The V end was cut by 1 base, the J end by 2 bases, with 6 bases between. The length of the CDR3 is 13 residues. Germline V gives CDR1 SGHRS, CDR2 YFSETQ. The CDR3 sequence: CASSLSIQETQYF. CDR3 nucleotide sequence: TGCGCCAGCAGCTTGTCAATTCAAGAGACCCAGTACTTC. Complete variable domain (other parts from reference TRBV5-1 and TRBJ2-5): KAGVTQTPRYLIKTRGQQVTLSCSPISGHRSVSWYQQTPGQGLQFLFEYFSETQRNKGNFPGRFSGRQFSNSRSEMNVSTLELGDSALYLCASSLSIQETQYFGPGTRLLVL.

V gene TRBV27 combines with J gene TRBJ2-3; 9 bases are shared with TRBD2. Germline assignment: CDR1 MNHEY and CDR2 SMNVEV (reference sequence). The CDR3 contains 17 residues. The junction had 9 bases not matched to a gene; V was cut back by 3 bases and J by 2 bases. CDR3 sequence reads: CASSFWPSGKTTDTQYF. DNA of the CDR3: TGTGCCAGCAGTTTTTGGCCTAGCGGGAAAACCACAGATACGCAGTATTTT.

Written as DNA, the CDR3 is TGTGCCAGCAGAGCCGACAGGGGTGACTACAATGAGCAGTTCTTC. The encoded protein is CASRADRGDYNEQFF. This chain connects TRBV2 to TRBJ2-1; TRBD1 matches at 8 bases. This CDR3 contains 15 residues. Unmatched junction bases numbered 7, after V lost 6 bases and J lost 3 bases. Germline CDR1 reads SNHLY; CDR2 reads FYNNEI.

This rearrangement joins TRBV7-2 to TRBJ2-7; tentative D call: TRBD1 (5 bases). Germline V lookup: CDR1 SGHTA, CDR2 FQGNSA. Trimming took 1 base from V and 3 from J, leaving 13 bases between them. This CDR3 is built from 15 residues. CDR3 DNA: TGTGCCAGCAGCTTAGACAGGAGTTTTGGCTACGAGCAGTACTTC. It encodes CASSLDRSFGYEQYF.

The chain joins TRBV5-1 to TRBJ2-2; 7 bases are a match to TRBD1. The CDR3 length is 18 residues. The trim removed 0 bases at V and 6 bases at J, leaving 14 bases unmatched. CDR1 and CDR2 (germline): SGHRS, YFSETQ. The CDR3 is CASSLVVRGLLLAGELFF. The CDR3 DNA is TGCGCCAGCAGCTTGGTTGTAAGGGGGCTTTTGTTGGCCGGGGAGCTGTTTTTT.

The V call is TRBV18, the J call TRBJ1-1; D perhaps matches TRBD1 (5 bases). This CDR3 contains 13 residues. The ends were cut back, 4 bases at V and 6 bases at J, with 12 bases in the middle. Germline V gene sequence: CDR1 KGHSH, CDR2 LQKENI. The CDR3 region has the DNA TGTGCCAGCTCACAAACGGGGGGGGCTGAAGCTTTCTTT. Its translation is CASSQTGGAEAFF.

The chain is built from TRBV30 and TRBJ2-2; possibly TRBD1 for D (5 bases). CDR1 GTSNPN and CDR2 SVGIG come from the germline V gene (reference sequence). This CDR3 region has 14 residues. V was shortened by 0 bases and J by 3 bases, with 8 bases between the two germline ends. The CDR3 protein is CAWSVKGYTGELFF. CDR3 DNA: TGTGCCTGGAGTGTAAAGGGGTACACCGGGGAGCTGTTTTTT.

This clone was picked up one time. The V gene is TRBV4-3, the J gene TRBJ2-5; weak D call: TRBD2 (5 bases). The germline gives CDR1 LGHNA, CDR2 YSLEER. Trimming removed 0 bases at V and 13 bases at J, with 18 bases between. The CDR3 sequence is 14 residues long. The CDR3 region is CASSQESGGPPSYF. In DNA form, the CDR3 reads TGCGCCAGCAGCCAAGAGAGCGGAGGACCTCCTTCGTACTTC.

The chain joins TRBV5-1 to TRBJ2-1; D is undetermined. CDR1 is SGHRS and CDR2 is YFSETQ in the germline V gene. Between the trimmed V and J ends, which lost 1 base and 9 bases, there was a span of 14 bases. The CDR3 is 14 amino acids. The CDR3 region is CASSLTVWAPEQFF. The CDR3 DNA reads as TGCGCCAGCAGCTTGACAGTCTGGGCCCCTGAGCAGTTCTTC.